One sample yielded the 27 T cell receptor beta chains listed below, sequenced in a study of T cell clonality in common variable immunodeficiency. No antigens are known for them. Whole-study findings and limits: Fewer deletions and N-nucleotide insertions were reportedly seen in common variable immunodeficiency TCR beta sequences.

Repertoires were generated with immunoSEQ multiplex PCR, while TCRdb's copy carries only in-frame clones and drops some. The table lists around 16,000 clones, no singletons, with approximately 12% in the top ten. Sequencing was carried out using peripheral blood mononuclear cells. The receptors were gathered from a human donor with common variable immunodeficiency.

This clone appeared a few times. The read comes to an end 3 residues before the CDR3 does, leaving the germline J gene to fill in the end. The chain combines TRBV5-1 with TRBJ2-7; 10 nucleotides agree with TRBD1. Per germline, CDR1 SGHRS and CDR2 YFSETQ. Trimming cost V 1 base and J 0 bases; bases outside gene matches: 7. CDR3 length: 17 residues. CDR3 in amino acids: CASSLTLGTGASYEQYF. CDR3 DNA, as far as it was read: TGCGCCAGCAGCTTGACTCTCGGGACAGGGGCCTCCTACGAG.

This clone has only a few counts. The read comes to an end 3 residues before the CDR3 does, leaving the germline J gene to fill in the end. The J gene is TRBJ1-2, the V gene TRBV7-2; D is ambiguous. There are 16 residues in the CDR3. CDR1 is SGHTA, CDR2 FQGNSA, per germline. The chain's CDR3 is CASSLATSGRAGGYTF. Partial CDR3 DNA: TGTGCCAGCAGCTTAGCGACCTCGGGGAGGGCGGGAGGC.

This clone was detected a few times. The CDR3 region is CASSGGRGLNQPQHF. The sequenced CDR3 bases are TGTGCCAGCTCAGGAGGCAGGGGACTAAATCAGCCC. This chain links TRBV18 with TRBJ1-5, with D perhaps matching TRBD1 (6 bases). The missing CDR3 end, 3 residues past where the read stops, is filled in from the germline J gene. The CDR3 extends over 15 amino acids. V was clipped by 5 bases and J by 4 bases, with 15 bases between them. Germline V gene lookup returns CDR1 KGHSH and CDR2 LQKENI.

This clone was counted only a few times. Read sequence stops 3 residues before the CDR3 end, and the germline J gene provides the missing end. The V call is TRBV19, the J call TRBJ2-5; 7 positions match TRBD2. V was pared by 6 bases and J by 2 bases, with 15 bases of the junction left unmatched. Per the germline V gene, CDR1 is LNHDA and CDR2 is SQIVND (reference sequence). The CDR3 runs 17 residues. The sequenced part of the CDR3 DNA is TGTGCCAGTAGCAACGTTCGCGGGAGAGGCGGACAAGAGACC. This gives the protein CASSNVRGRGGQET. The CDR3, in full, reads CASSNVRGRGGQETQYF. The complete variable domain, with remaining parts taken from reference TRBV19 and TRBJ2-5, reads DGGITQSPKYLFRKEGQNVTLSCEQNLNHDAMYWYRQDPGQGLRLIYYSQIVNDFQKGDIAEGYSVSREKKESFPLTVTSAQKNPTAFYLCASSNVRGRGGQETQYFGPGTRLLVL.

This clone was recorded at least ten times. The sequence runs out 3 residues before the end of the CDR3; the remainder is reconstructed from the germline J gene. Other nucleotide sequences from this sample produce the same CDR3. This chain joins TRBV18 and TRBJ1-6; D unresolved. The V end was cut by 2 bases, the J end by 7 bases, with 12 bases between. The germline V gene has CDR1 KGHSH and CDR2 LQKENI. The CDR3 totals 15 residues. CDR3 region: CASSPSAAGNSPLHF. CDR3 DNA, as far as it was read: TGTGCCAGCTCACCATCTGCGGCGGGGAATTCACCC.

The sequenced CDR3 bases are TGTGCCTGGAGTTTGGGGACAATGAACACTGAA. This codes for CAWSLGTMNTE. In full, the CDR3 is CAWSLGTMNTEAFF. The J gene is TRBJ1-1, the V gene TRBV30, with D possibly TRBD1 on 6 matching bases. The read halts 3 residues ahead of the CDR3 end, with the missing end drawn from the germline J gene. The CDR3 runs 14 residues. The V gene lost 2 bases and the J gene lost 0 bases, with 10 bases spanning the gap. The germline gives CDR1 GTSNPN, CDR2 SVGIG (reference sequence).

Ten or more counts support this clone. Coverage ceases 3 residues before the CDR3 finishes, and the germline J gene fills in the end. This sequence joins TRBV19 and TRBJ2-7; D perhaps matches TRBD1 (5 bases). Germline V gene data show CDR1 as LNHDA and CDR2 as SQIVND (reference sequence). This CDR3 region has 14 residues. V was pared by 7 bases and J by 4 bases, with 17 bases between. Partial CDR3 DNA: TGTGCCAGTAACGCCGTGGACAAACCTTACGAG. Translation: CASNAVDKPYE. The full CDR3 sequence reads CASNAVDKPYEQYF.

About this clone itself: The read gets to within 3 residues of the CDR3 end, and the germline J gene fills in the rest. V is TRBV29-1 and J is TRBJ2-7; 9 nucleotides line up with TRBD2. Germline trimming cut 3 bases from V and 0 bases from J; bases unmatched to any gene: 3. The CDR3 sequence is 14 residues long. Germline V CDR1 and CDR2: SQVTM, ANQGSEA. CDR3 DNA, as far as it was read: TGCAGCGTTGAGGGCGGGGGGGACTCCTACGAG. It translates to CSVEGGGDSYE. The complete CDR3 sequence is CSVEGGGDSYEQYF.

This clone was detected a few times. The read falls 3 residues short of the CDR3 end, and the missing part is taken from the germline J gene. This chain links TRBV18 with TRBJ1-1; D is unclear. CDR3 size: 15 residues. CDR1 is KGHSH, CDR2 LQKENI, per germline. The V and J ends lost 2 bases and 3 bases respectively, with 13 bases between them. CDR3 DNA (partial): TGTGCCAGCTCACCAGATTTCTTCGGGGACACTGAA. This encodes CASSPDFFGDTE. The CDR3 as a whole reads CASSPDFFGDTEAFF. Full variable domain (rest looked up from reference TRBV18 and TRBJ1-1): NAGVMQNPRHLVRRRGQEARLRCSPMKGHSHVYWYRQLPEEGLKFMVYLQKENIIDESGMPKERFSAEFPKEGPSILRIQQVVRGDSAAYFCASSPDFFGDTEAFFGQGTRLTVV.

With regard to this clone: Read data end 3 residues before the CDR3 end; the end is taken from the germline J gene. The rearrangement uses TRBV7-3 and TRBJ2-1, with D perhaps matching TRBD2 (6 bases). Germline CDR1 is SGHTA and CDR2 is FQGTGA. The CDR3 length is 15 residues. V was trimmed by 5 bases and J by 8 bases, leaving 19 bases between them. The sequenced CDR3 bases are TGTGCCAGCAGCCCCTCGGGCGGGGCTCTCTATGAG. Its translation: CASSPSGGALYE. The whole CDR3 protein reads CASSPSGGALYEQFF.

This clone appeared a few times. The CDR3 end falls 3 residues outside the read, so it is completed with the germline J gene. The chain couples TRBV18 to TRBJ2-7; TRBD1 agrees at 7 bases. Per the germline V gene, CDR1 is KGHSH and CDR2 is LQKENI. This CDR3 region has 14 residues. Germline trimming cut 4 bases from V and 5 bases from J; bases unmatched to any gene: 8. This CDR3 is CASSRAGGADEQYF. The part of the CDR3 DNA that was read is TGTGCCAGCTCACGAGCAGGGGGTGCGGACGAG. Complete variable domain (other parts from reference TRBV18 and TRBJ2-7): NAGVMQNPRHLVRRRGQEARLRCSPMKGHSHVYWYRQLPEEGLKFMVYLQKENIIDESGMPKERFSAEFPKEGPSILRIQQVVRGDSAAYFCASSRAGGADEQYFGPGTRLTVT.

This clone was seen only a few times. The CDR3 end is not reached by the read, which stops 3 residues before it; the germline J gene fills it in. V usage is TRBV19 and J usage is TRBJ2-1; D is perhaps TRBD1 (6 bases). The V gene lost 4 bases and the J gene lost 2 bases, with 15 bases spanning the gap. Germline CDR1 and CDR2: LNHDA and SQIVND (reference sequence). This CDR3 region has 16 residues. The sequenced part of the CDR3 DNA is TGTGCCAGTAGTACGATGACAGGATCGCCCTACAATGAG. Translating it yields CASSTMTGSPYNE. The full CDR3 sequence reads CASSTMTGSPYNEQFF.

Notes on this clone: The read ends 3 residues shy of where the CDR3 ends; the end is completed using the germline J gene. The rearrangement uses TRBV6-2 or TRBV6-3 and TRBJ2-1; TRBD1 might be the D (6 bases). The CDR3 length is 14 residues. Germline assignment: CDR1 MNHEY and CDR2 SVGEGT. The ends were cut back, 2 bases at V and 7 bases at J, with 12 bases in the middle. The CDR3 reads CASSYPLDRNEQFF. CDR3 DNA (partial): TGTGCCAGCAGTTACCCACTCGACAGGAATGAG.

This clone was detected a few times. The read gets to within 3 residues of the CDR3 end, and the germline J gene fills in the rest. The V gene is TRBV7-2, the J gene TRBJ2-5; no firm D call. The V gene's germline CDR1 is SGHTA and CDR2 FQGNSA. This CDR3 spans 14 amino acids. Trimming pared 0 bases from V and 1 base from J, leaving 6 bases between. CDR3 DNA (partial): TGTGCCAGCAGCTTAGCAGGGTTCCAAGAGACC. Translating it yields CASSLAGFQET. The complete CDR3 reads CASSLAGFQETQYF.

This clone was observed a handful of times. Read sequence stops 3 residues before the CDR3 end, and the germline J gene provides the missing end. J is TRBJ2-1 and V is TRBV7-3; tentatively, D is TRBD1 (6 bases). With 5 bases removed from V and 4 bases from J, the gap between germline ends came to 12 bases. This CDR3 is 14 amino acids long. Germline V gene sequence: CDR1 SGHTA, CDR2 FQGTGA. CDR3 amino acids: CASSSSQGYNEQFF. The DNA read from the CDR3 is TGTGCCAGCAGCAGCTCCCAGGGGTACAATGAG.

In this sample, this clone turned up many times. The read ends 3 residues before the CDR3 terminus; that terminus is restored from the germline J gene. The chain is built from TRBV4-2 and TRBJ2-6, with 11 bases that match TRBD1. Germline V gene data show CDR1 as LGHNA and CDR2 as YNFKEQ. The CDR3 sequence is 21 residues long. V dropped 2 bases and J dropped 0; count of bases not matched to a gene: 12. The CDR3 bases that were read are TGTGCCAGCAGCCAACACCGGGACAGGGGGTGGGGGACCTCTGGGGCCAACGTC. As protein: CASSQHRDRGWGTSGANV. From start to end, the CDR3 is CASSQHRDRGWGTSGANVLTF.

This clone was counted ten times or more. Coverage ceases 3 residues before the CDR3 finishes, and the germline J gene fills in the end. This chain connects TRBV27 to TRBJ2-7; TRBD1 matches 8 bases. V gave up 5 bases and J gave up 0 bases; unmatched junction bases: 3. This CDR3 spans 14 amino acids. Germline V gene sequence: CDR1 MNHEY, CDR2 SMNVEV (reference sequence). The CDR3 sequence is CASSTGQDSYEQYF. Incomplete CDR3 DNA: TGTGCCAGCAGTACGGGACAGGACTCCTACGAG.

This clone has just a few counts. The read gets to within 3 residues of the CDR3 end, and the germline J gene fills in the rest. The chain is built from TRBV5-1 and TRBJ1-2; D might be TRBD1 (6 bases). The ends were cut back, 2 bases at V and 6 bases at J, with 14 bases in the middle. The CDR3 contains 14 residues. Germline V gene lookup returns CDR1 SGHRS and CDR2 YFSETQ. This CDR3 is CASSFSGRGNGYTF. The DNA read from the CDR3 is TGCGCCAGCAGCTTTTCGGGCAGGGGTAATGGC.

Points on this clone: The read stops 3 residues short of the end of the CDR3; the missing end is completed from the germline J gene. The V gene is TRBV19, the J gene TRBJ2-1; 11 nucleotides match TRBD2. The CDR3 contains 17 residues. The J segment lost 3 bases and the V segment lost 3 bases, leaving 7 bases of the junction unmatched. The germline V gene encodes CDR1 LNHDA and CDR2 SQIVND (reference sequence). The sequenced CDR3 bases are TGTGCCAGTAGTATCGGGGGGGGACTAGCGGACTACAATGAG. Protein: CASSIGGGLADYNE. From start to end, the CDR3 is CASSIGGGLADYNEQFF. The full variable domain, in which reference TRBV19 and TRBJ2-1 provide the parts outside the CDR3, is DGGITQSPKYLFRKEGQNVTLSCEQNLNHDAMYWYRQDPGQGLRLIYYSQIVNDFQKGDIAEGYSVSREKKESFPLTVTSAQKNPTAFYLCASSIGGGLADYNEQFFGPGTRLTVL.

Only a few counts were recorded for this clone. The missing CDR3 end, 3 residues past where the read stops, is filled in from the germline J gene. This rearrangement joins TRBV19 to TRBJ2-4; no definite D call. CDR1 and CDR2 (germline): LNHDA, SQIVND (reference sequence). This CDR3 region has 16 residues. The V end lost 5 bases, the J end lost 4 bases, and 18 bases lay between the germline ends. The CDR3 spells CASSPPPSGTKNIQYF. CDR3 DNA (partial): TGTGCCAGTAGTCCCCCCCCCTCGGGTACGAAAAACATT.

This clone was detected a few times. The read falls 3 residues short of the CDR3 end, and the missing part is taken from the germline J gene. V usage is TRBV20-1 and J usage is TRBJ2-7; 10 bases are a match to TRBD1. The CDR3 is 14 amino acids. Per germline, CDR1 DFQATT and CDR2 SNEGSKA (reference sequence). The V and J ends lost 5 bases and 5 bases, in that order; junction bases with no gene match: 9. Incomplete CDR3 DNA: TGCAGTGCTCCCCGTCGGACAGGGGGGAACGAG. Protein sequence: CSAPRRTGGNE. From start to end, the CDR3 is CSAPRRTGGNEQYF.

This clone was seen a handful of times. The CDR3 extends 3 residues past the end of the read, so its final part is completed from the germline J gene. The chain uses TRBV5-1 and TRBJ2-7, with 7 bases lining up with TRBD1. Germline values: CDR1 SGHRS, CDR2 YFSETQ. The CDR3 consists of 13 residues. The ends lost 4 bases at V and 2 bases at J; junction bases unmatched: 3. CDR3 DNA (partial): TGCGCCAGCAGCGGGACAGCCACCTACGAG. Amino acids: CASSGTATYE. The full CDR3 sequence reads CASSGTATYEQYF.

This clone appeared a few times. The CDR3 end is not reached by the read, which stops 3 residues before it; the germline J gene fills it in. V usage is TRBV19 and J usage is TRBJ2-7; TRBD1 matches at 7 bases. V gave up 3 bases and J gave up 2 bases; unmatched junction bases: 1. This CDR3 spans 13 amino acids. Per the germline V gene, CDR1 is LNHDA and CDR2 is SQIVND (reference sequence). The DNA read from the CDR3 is TGTGCCAGTAGTATCGGGACAGCCTACGAG. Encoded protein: CASSIGTAYE. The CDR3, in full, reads CASSIGTAYEQYF.

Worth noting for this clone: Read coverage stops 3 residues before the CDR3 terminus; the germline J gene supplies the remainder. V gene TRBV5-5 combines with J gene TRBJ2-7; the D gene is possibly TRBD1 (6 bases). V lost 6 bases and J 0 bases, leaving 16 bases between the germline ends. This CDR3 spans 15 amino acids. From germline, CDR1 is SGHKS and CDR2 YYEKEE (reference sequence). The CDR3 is CASNQHDRISYEQYF. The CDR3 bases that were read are TGTGCCAGCAACCAACACGACAGGATCTCCTACGAG.

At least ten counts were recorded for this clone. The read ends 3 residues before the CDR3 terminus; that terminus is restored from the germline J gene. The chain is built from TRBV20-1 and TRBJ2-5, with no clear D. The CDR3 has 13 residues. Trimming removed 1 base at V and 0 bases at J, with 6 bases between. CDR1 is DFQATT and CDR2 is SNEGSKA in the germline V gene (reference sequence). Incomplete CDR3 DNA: TGCAGTGCTAGAGTCGCGTACCAAGAGACC. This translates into CSARVAYQET. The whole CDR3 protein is CSARVAYQETQYF.

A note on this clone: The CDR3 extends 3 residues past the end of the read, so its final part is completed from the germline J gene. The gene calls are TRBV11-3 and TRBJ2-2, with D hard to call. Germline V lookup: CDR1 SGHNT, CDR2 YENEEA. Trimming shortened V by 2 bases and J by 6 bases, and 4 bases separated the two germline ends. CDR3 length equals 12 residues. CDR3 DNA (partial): TGTGCCAGCAGCTTATGGCCCGGGGAG. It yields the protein CASSLWPGE. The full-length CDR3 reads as CASSLWPGELFF.

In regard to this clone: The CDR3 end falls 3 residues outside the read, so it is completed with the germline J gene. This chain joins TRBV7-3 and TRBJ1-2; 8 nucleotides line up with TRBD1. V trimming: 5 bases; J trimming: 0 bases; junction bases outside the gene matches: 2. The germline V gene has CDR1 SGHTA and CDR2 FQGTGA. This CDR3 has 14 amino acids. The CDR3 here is CASSPGQANYGYTF. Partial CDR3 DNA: TGTGCCAGCAGCCCGGGACAGGCTAACTATGGC. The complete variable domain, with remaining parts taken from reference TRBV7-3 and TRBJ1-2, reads GAGVSQTPSNKVTEKGKYVELRCDPISGHTALYWYRQSLGQGPEFLIYFQGTGAADDSGLPNDRFFAVRPEGSVSTLKIQRTERGDSAVYLCASSPGQANYGYTFGSGTRLTVV.